Listed below are T cell receptor beta chains from one sample, sequenced in a study of T cells in Graves' hyperthyroidism and ophthalmopathy. TCRdb recomputed calls from the multiplex PCR reads with MiXCR, one row per CDR3 protein. Of a few hundred thousand distinct CDR3 sequences listed, under 60% were seen once; the top ten hold about 8.3%. Sequencing input: peripheral blood or thyroid tissue (not recorded which). Receptors originate from a young woman with Graves' hyperthyroidism. CDR3s include the opening cysteine and the closing phenylalanine or tryptophan. The D gene is left open where the match is weak. For some rows the clone size is stated as once, few or many, or as a class when expanded; others skip it.

j_gene: TRBJ2-5
abundance: many
d_gene: .
v_gene: TRBV5-1
CDR3nt: TGCGCCAGCAGCTCGATACCCCAAGAGACCCAGTACTTC
CDR3aa: CASSSIPQETQYF

j_gene: TRBJ2-1
abundance: .
d_gene: .
v_gene: TRBV9
CDR3nt: TGTGCCGCTGGTGCGGGACAGTTCGGGAATGAGCAGTTCTTC
CDR3aa: CAAGAGQFGNEQFF

j_gene: TRBJ1-1
abundance: many
d_gene: .
v_gene: TRBV19
CDR3nt: TGTGCCAGTAGTAGCGAAGAGGTGAACACTGAAGCTTTCTTT
CDR3aa: CASSSEEVNTEAFF

j_gene: TRBJ2-2
abundance: .
d_gene: TRBD1
v_gene: TRBV12-3/TRBV12-4
CDR3nt: TGTGCCAGCGGACCCGGGACAGCTAACACCGGGGAGCTGTTTTTT
CDR3aa: CASGPGTANTGELFF

j_gene: TRBJ1-5
abundance: few
d_gene: .
v_gene: TRBV6-2/TRBV6-3
CDR3nt: TGTGCCAGCAGTGCCAGCACCTCCAAAAATCAGCCCCAGCATTTT
CDR3aa: CASSASTSKNQPQHF

j_gene: TRBJ2-5
abundance: many
d_gene: TRBD1
v_gene: TRBV11-1
CDR3nt: TGTGCCAGCAGCGGATGGGACAGGGGCGAGTTAGAGACCCAGTACTTC
CDR3aa: CASSGWDRGELETQYF

j_gene: TRBJ2-7
abundance: .
d_gene: .
v_gene: TRBV7-9
CDR3nt: TGTGCCAGCAGCTCGGGGGGGACAGTGGCCTGCGAGCAGTACTTC
CDR3aa: CASSSGGTVACEQYF

j_gene: TRBJ1-1
abundance: many
d_gene: .
v_gene: TRBV6-5
CDR3nt: TGTGCCAGCAGTTACACCGGGACTAACACTGAAGCTTTCTTT
CDR3aa: CASSYTGTNTEAFF

j_gene: TRBJ1-3
abundance: many
d_gene: .
v_gene: TRBV24-1
CDR3nt: TGTGCCTCGCGCCAGAGCTCTGGAAACACCATATATTTT
CDR3aa: CASRQSSGNTIYF

j_gene: TRBJ1-5
abundance: .
d_gene: .
v_gene: TRBV29-1
CDR3nt: TGCAGCTTAGGGGTTAGCAATCAGCCCCAGCATTTT
CDR3aa: CSLGVSNQPQHF

j_gene: TRBJ2-5
abundance: .
d_gene: TRBD1
v_gene: TRBV12-3/TRBV12-4
CDR3nt: TGTGCCAGCAGTCCCTCCGGGACAGGGTTGGAGAGAGAGACCCAGTACTTC
CDR3aa: CASSPSGTGLERETQYF

j_gene: TRBJ2-5
abundance: many
d_gene: TRBD1
v_gene: TRBV19
CDR3nt: TGTGCCAGTAGTGAAGGCGGACAGGTTCAAGAGACCCAGTACTTC
CDR3aa: CASSEGGQVQETQYF

j_gene: TRBJ2-2
abundance: .
d_gene: .
v_gene: TRBV19
CDR3nt: TGTGCCAGTAGTTCCAAGGAGAGGGGGCTGTTTTTT
CDR3aa: CASSSKERGLFF

j_gene: TRBJ1-1
abundance: .
d_gene: .
v_gene: TRBV5-4
CDR3nt: TGTGCCGGCAGCTTGGTTTCAGGGGACACTGAAGCTTTCTTT
CDR3aa: CAGSLVSGDTEAFF

j_gene: TRBJ2-7
abundance: many
d_gene: TRBD2
v_gene: TRBV7-6
CDR3nt: TGTGCCAGCAGCTTAGCAGGGACTAGCTTCGAGCAGTACTTC
CDR3aa: CASSLAGTSFEQYF

j_gene: TRBJ2-7
abundance: many
d_gene: .
v_gene: TRBV12-3/TRBV12-4
CDR3nt: TGTGCCAGCAGTTTTGGGCTAGGCGCTTCGGTTTACGAGCAGTACTTC
CDR3aa: CASSFGLGASVYEQYF

j_gene: TRBJ2-5
abundance: many
d_gene: TRBD2
v_gene: TRBV15
CDR3nt: TGTGCCACCGGACCTAGCGGACAAGAGACCCAGTACTTC
CDR3aa: CATGPSGQETQYF

j_gene: TRBJ1-1
abundance: many
d_gene: .
v_gene: TRBV3-1
CDR3nt: TGTGCCAGCAGCCAAGGTCTGGGTTCGAGGACTGAAGCTTTCTTT
CDR3aa: CASSQGLGSRTEAFF

j_gene: TRBJ2-7
abundance: many
d_gene: .
v_gene: TRBV6-5
CDR3nt: TGTGCCAGCAGCTGGGACCCCTCCTACGAGCAGTACTTC
CDR3aa: CASSWDPSYEQYF

j_gene: TRBJ1-1
abundance: .
d_gene: .
v_gene: TRBV20-1
CDR3nt: TGCAGTGCCAGCAGGCAGGACAGAAACACTGAAGCTTTCTTT
CDR3aa: CSASRQDRNTEAFF

j_gene: TRBJ2-2
abundance: .
d_gene: .
v_gene: TRBV12-3/TRBV12-4
CDR3nt: TGTGCCAGCAGGACCAATCCGTTCGATGAGCAGTTTTTT
CDR3aa: CASRTNPFDEQFF

j_gene: TRBJ2-3
abundance: .
d_gene: .
v_gene: TRBV12-5
CDR3nt: TGTGCTAGTGGTTGGGGCCATCGGGCAGATACGCAGTATTTT
CDR3aa: CASGWGHRADTQYF

j_gene: TRBJ2-2
abundance: many
d_gene: TRBD2
v_gene: TRBV7-2
CDR3nt: TGTGCCAGCAGCTTTAGCGGGTTCGCGAGGACCGGGGAGCTGTTTTTT
CDR3aa: CASSFSGFARTGELFF

j_gene: TRBJ1-4
abundance: .
d_gene: TRBD1
v_gene: TRBV20-1
CDR3nt: TGCAGTGCTATTGAGGGGACAGTTAATGAAAAACTGTTTTTT
CDR3aa: CSAIEGTVNEKLFF

j_gene: TRBJ2-7
abundance: few
d_gene: .
v_gene: TRBV6-1
CDR3nt: TGTGCCAGCCAGGGATATACCGAGCAGTACTTC
CDR3aa: CASQGYTEQYF

j_gene: TRBJ2-2
abundance: few
d_gene: .
v_gene: TRBV6-6
CDR3nt: TGTGCCAGCAGCAAGGGACCGAACACCGGGGAGCTGTTTTTT
CDR3aa: CASSKGPNTGELFF

j_gene: TRBJ2-2
abundance: many
d_gene: .
v_gene: TRBV6-6
CDR3nt: TGTGCCAGCAAAGTGGGAGTAGCGAACACCGGGGAGCTGTTTTTT
CDR3aa: CASKVGVANTGELFF

j_gene: TRBJ2-2
abundance: many
d_gene: TRBD1
v_gene: TRBV20-1
CDR3nt: TGCAGTGCGTCGACAGGGGGCGCGGGCACCGGGGAGCTGTTTTTT
CDR3aa: CSASTGGAGTGELFF

j_gene: TRBJ1-4
abundance: .
d_gene: TRBD1
v_gene: TRBV29-1
CDR3nt: TGCAGCGTTGAATCAGGGGGAAATGAAAAACTGTTTTTT
CDR3aa: CSVESGGNEKLFF

j_gene: TRBJ2-6
abundance: .
d_gene: .
v_gene: TRBV20-1
CDR3nt: TGCAGTGCTAGATCGCAGCTGTCCTCTGGGGCCAACGTCCTGACTTTC
CDR3aa: CSARSQLSSGANVLTF

j_gene: TRBJ2-1
abundance: .
d_gene: TRBD2
v_gene: TRBV2
CDR3nt: TGTGCCAGCAGTCGTAGCGGGGATAACTACAATGAGCAGTTCTTC
CDR3aa: CASSRSGDNYNEQFF

j_gene: TRBJ1-2
abundance: many
d_gene: .
v_gene: TRBV7-9
CDR3nt: TGTGCCAGCAACCCGTCGGCAGGCTATGGCTACACCTTC
CDR3aa: CASNPSAGYGYTF

j_gene: TRBJ1-3
abundance: .
d_gene: .
v_gene: TRBV12-3/TRBV12-4
CDR3nt: TGTGCCAGCAGTTCGCGTACTGGCTACACCATATATTTT
CDR3aa: CASSSRTGYTIYF

j_gene: TRBJ2-6
abundance: .
d_gene: .
v_gene: TRBV29-1
CDR3nt: TGCAGCGTTGTGGGGGCCAACGTCCTGACTTTC
CDR3aa: CSVVGANVLTF

j_gene: TRBJ1-2
abundance: once
d_gene: TRBD1
v_gene: TRBV29-1
CDR3nt: TGCAGACACAGGGGGCTCAGCTATGGCTACACCTTC
CDR3aa: CRHRGLSYGYTF

j_gene: TRBJ1-1
abundance: many
d_gene: .
v_gene: TRBV25-1
CDR3nt: TGTGCCAGCAGTGAATTGACAGGTGGGGTGAAGACTGAAGCTTTCTTT
CDR3aa: CASSELTGGVKTEAFF

j_gene: TRBJ2-5
abundance: .
d_gene: TRBD1
v_gene: TRBV12-3/TRBV12-4
CDR3nt: TGTGCCAGCACCCCGGGACAGGGGCTCGGGGAGACCCAGTACTTC
CDR3aa: CASTPGQGLGETQYF